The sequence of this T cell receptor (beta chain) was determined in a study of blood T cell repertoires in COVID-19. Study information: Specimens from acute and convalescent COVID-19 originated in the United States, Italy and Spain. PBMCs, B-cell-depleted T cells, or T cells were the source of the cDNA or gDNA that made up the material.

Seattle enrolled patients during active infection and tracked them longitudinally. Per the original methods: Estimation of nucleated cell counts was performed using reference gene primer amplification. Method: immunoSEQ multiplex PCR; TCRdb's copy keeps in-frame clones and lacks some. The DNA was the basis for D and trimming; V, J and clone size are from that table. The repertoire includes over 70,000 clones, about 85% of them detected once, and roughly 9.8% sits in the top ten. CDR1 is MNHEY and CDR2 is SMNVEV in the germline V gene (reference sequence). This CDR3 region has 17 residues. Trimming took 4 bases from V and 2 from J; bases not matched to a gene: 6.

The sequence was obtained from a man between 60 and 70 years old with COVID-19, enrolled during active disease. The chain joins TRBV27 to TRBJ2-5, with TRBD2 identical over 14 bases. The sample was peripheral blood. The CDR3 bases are TGTGCCAGCAGTTCCGGGACTAGCGGGGGCAAACAAGAGACCCAGTACTTC. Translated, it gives CASSSGTSGGKQETQYF.